The sequence of this T cell receptor (beta chain) was determined in a study of human T cells and chemical hapten exposure. Unique molecular identifiers were attached to individual cDNA molecules within the library. TCRdb used MiXCR to reprocess the RACE reads, holding one entry per CDR3 protein. Of around 130,000 distinct CDR3 sequences in the sample, about 8.2% were seen once. This clonotype was recorded many times. This CDR3 comprises 14 residues. Germline values: CDR1 SGHKS, CDR2 YYEKEE (reference sequence). The germline V and J ends were trimmed by 3 bases and 0 bases, with 10 bases remaining between them. The time point denotes: healthy volunteer bleed at 2 weeks. The study extracted total RNA from unfractionated whole blood.

The chain uses TRBV5-5 and TRBJ2-7, with TRBD2 as a possible D gene (5 bases). The TCR sequence derives from a male donor in good health. Some clones in this sample may be carry-over from other donors' samples. The specimen sequenced was whole blood. The CDR3 region is CASSSLGVSYEQYF. As DNA, the CDR3 is TGTGCCAGCAGCTCCCTCGGGGTCTCCTACGAGCAGTACTTC.